A single sample is the source of the 27 T cell receptor beta chains below, sequenced in a study of early T cells in non-severe SARS-CoV-2 infection. From the 5' RACE reads, TCRdb called clonotypes with MiXCR, one entry per CDR3 protein. The sample records about 35,000 distinct CDR3 sequences, roughly 4.5% being singletons. Specimen: whole blood. The source is an adult who was a healthcare worker with PCR-confirmed SARS-CoV-2 infection or an uninfected control (not recorded which).

Many counts were recorded for this clonotype. The chain carries TRBV4-3 and TRBJ2-7; 8 positions match TRBD1. CDR3 length: 13 amino acids. V lost 0 bases to trimming and J lost 6 bases; unmatched junction nucleotides: 1. CDR1 and CDR2 (germline): LGHNA, YSLEER. CDR3 sequence (DNA): TGCGCCAGCAGCCAAGAGGGGACAGGCGAGCAGTACTTC. Translation: CASSQEGTGEQYF.

V usage is TRBV29-1 and J usage is TRBJ2-3; the D gene could be TRBD1 or TRBD2 (5 bases each). The CDR3 is 13 amino acids. Germline CDR1 and CDR2: SQVTM and ANQGSEA. V was clipped by 0 bases and J by 2 bases, with 6 bases between them. The CDR3 sequence: CSVEEGTTDTQYF. In DNA form, the CDR3 reads TGCAGCGTTGAAGAGGGGACCACAGATACGCAGTATTTT.

In its sample, this clonotype was seen many times. The rearrangement uses TRBV7-6 and TRBJ2-1, with D tentatively TRBD1 (6 bases). Germline CDR1 and CDR2: SGHVS and FNYEAQ. Trimming removed 2 bases at V and 9 bases at J, with 17 bases between. The CDR3 length is 15 residues. CDR3 DNA sequence: TGTGCCAGCAGCTTATTAGAACAGGGCTCCACTGAGCAGTTCTTC. This encodes CASSLLEQGSTEQFF. Variable domain in full (rest from reference TRBV7-6 and TRBJ2-1): GAGVSQSPRYKVTKRGQDVALRCDPISGHVSLYWYRQALGQGPEFLTYFNYEAQQDKSGLPNDRFSAERPEGSISTLTIQRTEQRDSAMYRCASSLLEQGSTEQFFGPGTRLTVL.

Ten or more counts support this clonotype. The chain couples TRBV2 to TRBJ1-1, with 7 bases that match TRBD1. J was trimmed by 5 bases and V by 5 bases; bases with no gene match: 8. Per germline, CDR1 SNHLY and CDR2 FYNNEI. This CDR3 region has 14 residues. The CDR3 DNA reads as TGTGCCAGCAGTAGAGACAGGGTCGGGACTGAAGCTTTCTTT. This translates into CASSRDRVGTEAFF.

The V call is TRBV5-1, the J call TRBJ2-1, with 8 bases identical to TRBD2. There are 14 residues in the CDR3. Germline V lookup: CDR1 SGHRS, CDR2 YFSETQ. V shed 4 bases, J shed 6 bases, and the junction held 6 bases outside the gene matches. The CDR3 spells CASSETLAGNEQFF. The CDR3 coding sequence is TGCGCCAGCAGCGAAACCCTAGCGGGCAATGAGCAGTTCTTC.

This clonotype occurred many times. The chain carries TRBV5-6 and TRBJ2-1; D possibly corresponds to TRBD1 (6 bases). CDR3 length: 17 residues. V was shortened by 4 bases and J by 3 bases, with 20 bases between the two germline ends. The germline CDR1 and CDR2 sequences are SGHDT and YYEEEE. The DNA of the CDR3 is TGTGCCAGCAGCCGTGGGGACATCGTGATGATCTACAATGAGCAGTTCTTC. It is translated as CASSRGDIVMIYNEQFF.

At least ten counts were recorded for this clonotype. This rearrangement joins TRBV5-1 to TRBJ2-3, with no clear D. The ends were cut back, 4 bases at V and 2 bases at J, with 5 bases in the middle. Germline CDR1 SGHRS, CDR2 YFSETQ. The CDR3 runs to 12 residues. The CDR3 DNA follows: TGCGCCAGCAGCCCGCCCACAGATACGCAGTATTTT. Translating gives CASSPPTDTQYF. Full variable domain (rest looked up from reference TRBV5-1 and TRBJ2-3): KAGVTQTPRYLIKTRGQQVTLSCSPISGHRSVSWYQQTPGQGLQFLFEYFSETQRNKGNFPGRFSGRQFSNSRSEMNVSTLELGDSALYLCASSPPTDTQYFGPGTRLTVL.

To note about this clonotype: A single base separates this from a much larger clone, so it may be a read error. The J gene is TRBJ1-3, the V gene TRBV2; no firm D call. Germline V lookup: CDR1 SNHLY, CDR2 FYNNEI. CDR3 length: 16 amino acids. Written as DNA, the CDR3 is TGTGCCAGCAGTGCGTTCCAGGTGATCTCTGGAGACACCATATATTTT. Residues: CASSAFQVISGDTIYF.

This clonotype occurred many times. The chain combines TRBV11-2 with TRBJ2-7; 7 bases align to TRBD1. CDR1 is SGHAT and CDR2 is FQNNGV in the germline V gene. The CDR3 extends over 15 amino acids. V lost 1 base to trimming and J lost 2 bases; unmatched junction nucleotides: 5. The CDR3 protein is CASSLGQGETYEQYF. As DNA, the CDR3 is TGTGCCAGCAGCTTAGGACAGGGAGAAACCTACGAGCAGTACTTC.

Worth noting for this clonotype: A much larger clonotype is one base distant, so this may be a read error. The rearrangement links TRBV5-1 to TRBJ1-6; D remains ambiguous. Trimming shortened V by 1 base and J by 0 bases, and 8 bases separated the two germline ends. This CDR3 comprises 16 residues. Germline values: CDR1 SGHRS, CDR2 YFSETQ. CDR3 sequence reads: CASSLTESSYNSPLHF. The CDR3 DNA reads as TGCGCCAGCAGCTTGACAGAGAGCTCCTATAATTCACCCCTCCACTTT.

This clonotype showed up many times. This chain connects TRBV28 to TRBJ1-2; TRBD1 might be the D (5 bases). Germline CDR1 is MDHEN and CDR2 is SYDVKM. V lost 2 bases and J lost 4, with 11 bases in between. The CDR3 length is 14 residues. The CDR3 protein is CASSLVPGGYGYTF. CDR3 DNA sequence: TGTGCCAGCAGTTTAGTCCCGGGGGGCTATGGCTACACCTTC.

This clonotype was seen at least ten times. The chain has TRBV20-1 and TRBJ1-3; D is uncertain. The CDR3 covers 18 residues. The germline V gene has CDR1 DFQATT and CDR2 SNEGSKA (reference sequence). V was clipped by 0 bases and J by 0 bases, with 18 bases between them. The CDR3 nucleotides are TGCAGTGCTAGAGATGTGGAGGGAGTGGGTCCCTCTGGAAACACCATATATTTT. This codes for CSARDVEGVGPSGNTIYF.

This clonotype was counted at least ten times. The chain joins TRBV12-3 or TRBV12-4 to TRBJ1-1, with D possibly TRBD1 on 6 matching bases. Trimming removed 2 bases at V and 4 bases at J, with 8 bases between. CDR3 length: 13 amino acids. Here the CDR3 reads CASSLPRGTEAFF. CDR3 bases: TGTGCCAGCAGTTTACCCAGGGGCACTGAAGCTTTCTTT.

This clonotype was picked up many times. This chain links TRBV7-2 with TRBJ2-7; the match to TRBD1 covers 9 bases. Germline V gene sequence: CDR1 SGHTA, CDR2 FQGNSA. V shed 5 bases, J shed 9 bases, and the junction held 14 bases outside the gene matches. CDR3 length equals 15 residues. The DNA for the CDR3 is TGTGCCAGCAGCCCAGCCGGGACAGGGAATAGAGTGCAGTACTTC. The encoded protein is CASSPAGTGNRVQYF.

This clonotype was seen repeatedly, ten times or more. The J gene is TRBJ1-6, the V gene TRBV10-3; D uncertain. Germline V gene data show CDR1 as ENHRY and CDR2 as SYGVKD. The CDR3 loop spans 13 amino acids. The ends were cut back, 4 bases at V and 8 bases at J, with 9 bases in the middle. The CDR3 sequence: CAISVNNDSPLHF. The CDR3 DNA reads TGTGCCATCAGTGTGAATAACGATTCACCCCTCCACTTT.

This clonotype was seen just once. The V gene is TRBV6-2 or TRBV6-3, the J gene TRBJ1-5, with TRBD1 identical over 9 bases. The CDR3 is 16 amino acids. Germline-derived CDR1 and CDR2 are MNHEY and SVGEGT. With V trimmed by 5 bases and J by 1 base, 6 bases remained unmatched. The CDR3 coding sequence is TGTGCCAGCAGTGCTACAGGGGGCAAGAGCAATCAGCCCCAGCATTTT. This translates into CASSATGGKSNQPQHF.

This clonotype was counted at least ten times. This chain uses TRBV2 with TRBJ2-6, with D possibly matching TRBD2 (7 bases). Germline V gene sequence: CDR1 SNHLY, CDR2 FYNNEI. This CDR3 is built from 15 residues. Trimming removed 7 bases from V and 2 bases from J, with 12 bases in between. The CDR3 loop reads CASKQGGTGANVLTF. The CDR3 nucleotides are TGTGCCAGCAAACAGGGAGGGACTGGGGCCAACGTCCTGACTTTC.

This clonotype was seen more than once but under ten times. The chain has TRBV6-5 and TRBJ2-7; 12 bases match TRBD1. Germline-derived CDR1 and CDR2 are MNHEY and SVGAGI. The J segment lost 6 bases and the V segment lost 6 bases, leaving 9 bases of the junction unmatched. The CDR3 length is 15 residues. In DNA form, the CDR3 reads TGTGCCAGCAGCCCCTCCGGGACAGGGGGCATCGAGCAGTACTTC. It specifies CASSPSGTGGIEQYF.

In this sample, this clonotype turned up many times. The chain is built from TRBV7-2 and TRBJ1-6, with 7 nucleotides matching TRBD1. This CDR3 contains 14 residues. V was pared by 2 bases and J by 10 bases, with 5 bases of the junction left unmatched. The V gene's germline CDR1 is SGHTA and CDR2 FQGNSA. As DNA, the CDR3 is TGTGCCAGCAGCTTATCCGCAGGGGGATCACCCCTCCACTTT. Translating it yields CASSLSAGGSPLHF.

This clonotype was seen ten or more times. The chain has TRBV5-1 and TRBJ2-4, with a tentative D call TRBD2 (6 bases). Deletions cut 4 bases from V and 2 bases from J, with 13 bases between. Per germline, CDR1 SGHRS and CDR2 YFSETQ. This CDR3 has 15 amino acids. The DNA of the CDR3 is TGCGCCAGCAGCCGGGACTTGGGATCCAAAAACATTCAGTACTTC. Translated, it gives CASSRDLGSKNIQYF.

This clonotype was detected many times. V usage is TRBV30 and J usage is TRBJ2-1; no definite D call. The V end lost 8 bases, the J end lost 4 bases, and 15 bases lay between the germline ends. The CDR3 contains 13 residues. CDR1 is GTSNPN, CDR2 SVGIG, per germline (reference sequence). This chain's CDR3 is CALGLRAYNEQFF. As DNA, the CDR3 is TGTGCCCTCGGGCTACGAGCTTACAATGAGCAGTTCTTC. The full variable domain, completed using reference TRBV30 and TRBJ2-1, is SQTIHQWPATLVQPVGSPLSLECTVEGTSNPNLYWYRQAAGRGLQLLFYSVGIGQISSEVPQNLSASRPQDRQFILSSKKLLLSDSGFYLCALGLRAYNEQFFGPGTRLTVL.

This clonotype was found many times. The chain carries TRBV7-8 and TRBJ1-2; D perhaps matches TRBD1 (5 bases). Trimming pared 2 bases from V and 4 bases from J, leaving 14 bases between. Germline values: CDR1 SGHVS, CDR2 FQNEAQ. The CDR3 has 15 amino acids. As DNA, the CDR3 is TGTGCCAGCAGCTTACAGGGTCCCGCGCCCTATGGCTACACCTTC. Protein sequence: CASSLQGPAPYGYTF.

This clonotype was seen many times. The V and J genes are TRBV7-2 and TRBJ1-2; D is ambiguous. V was trimmed by 4 bases and J by 1 base, leaving 10 bases between them. The CDR3 loop spans 14 amino acids. From germline, CDR1 is SGHTA and CDR2 FQGNSA. CDR3 DNA sequence: TGTGCCAGCAGCTCAGGAGGATTTAACTATGGCTACACCTTC. Translating it yields CASSSGGFNYGYTF.

This clonotype has a count of ten or more. The chain links TRBV9 to TRBJ2-5; 9 bases map to TRBD2. Germline CDR1 SGDLS, CDR2 YYNGEE. V lost 0 bases to trimming and J lost 2 bases; unmatched junction nucleotides: 5. This CDR3 is 16 amino acids long. DNA of the CDR3: TGTGCCAGCAGCGTAGCCCGGCGGGGGGGTCAAGAGACCCAGTACTTC. This gives the protein CASSVARRGGQETQYF.

This clonotype was recorded at least ten times. The chain has TRBV30 and TRBJ1-3; D is unclear. This CDR3 spans 14 amino acids. The V end was cut by 0 bases, the J end by 2 bases, with 8 bases between. CDR1 GTSNPN and CDR2 SVGIG come from the germline V gene (reference sequence). CDR3 DNA: TGTGCCTGGAGTGTAGGAGGGACTGGAAACACCATATATTTT. It codes for CAWSVGGTGNTIYF.

This clonotype was counted at least ten times. The genes are TRBV5-4 and TRBJ2-1, with TRBD1 matching 9 bases. Per germline, CDR1 SGHNT and CDR2 YYREEE (reference sequence). This CDR3 comprises 16 residues. V trimming: 3 bases; J trimming: 7 bases; junction bases outside the gene matches: 11. CDR3 amino acids: CASSSGTGQGQNEQFF. Here the CDR3 DNA reads TGTGCCAGCAGCTCTGGGACAGGGCAGGGACAAAATGAGCAGTTCTTC.

This clonotype has more than one count but fewer than ten. The chain employs TRBV7-9 and TRBJ2-6; the D is unclear. The CDR3 consists of 18 residues. The germline CDR1 and CDR2 sequences are SEHNR and FQNEAQ (reference sequence). The V end was cut by 4 bases, the J end by 0 bases, with 16 bases between. The CDR3 loop reads CASSYNLGRSSGANVLTF. The CDR3 coding sequence is TGTGCCAGCAGCTACAACCTCGGACGGAGCTCTGGGGCCAACGTCCTGACTTTC.